This T cell receptor (beta chain) comes out of a study of blood T cell repertoires in COVID-19. Study background: Whether acute or convalescent, the COVID-19 samples came from the United States, Italy and Spain.

In the authors' workflow: Amplifying reference gene primers gave estimates of nucleated cell counts. Clones were sequenced by immunoSEQ multiplex PCR, and TCRdb holds only the in-frame ones, with some missing. Clone size and V and J calls were adopted from that table, with D and trimming inferred from the DNA. The data contain 90,000 to 130,000 clones, about 85% of them seen just once; the ten biggest clones take up approximately 1.3%. Sequenced material: peripheral blood. This receptor was taken from a man in his forties with acute or convalescent COVID-19.

In DNA, the CDR3 is TGTGCCAGCAGCACAGGGGGCGCGAATGAAAAACTGTTTTTT. It encodes CASSTGGANEKLFF. V usage is TRBV6-5 and J usage is TRBJ1-4; 9 positions agree with TRBD1. Trimming took 6 bases from V and 5 from J; bases not matched to a gene: 4. CDR1 is MNHEY, CDR2 SVGAGI, per germline. The CDR3 has 14 residues.